The source of this T cell receptor beta chain is a study of blood T cell repertoires in COVID-19. Study summary: PBMCs, B-cell-depleted T cells, or T cells were the source of the cDNA or gDNA that made up the material.

Profiled with immunoSEQ multiplex PCR; TCRdb holds only in-frame clones, not every one. Of 95,000 to 150,000 clones detected, about nine tenths appear once; the ten largest clones hold approximately 4.2%. Germline V gives CDR1 SGHDN, CDR2 FVKESK. Trimming stripped 1 base from V and 1 base from J, with 8 bases between. The CDR3 spans 16 residues. The chain employs TRBV14 and TRBJ1-6; D is uncertain. The source is a man aged 40-49 years with acute or convalescent COVID-19. The source material was peripheral blood. The CDR3 here is CASSQAKPSYNSPLHF. CDR3 nucleotides: TGTGCCAGCAGCCAAGCAAAGCCTTCCTATAATTCACCCCTCCACTTT. Together with reference TRBV14 and TRBJ1-6, the CDR3 gives the full variable domain: EAGVTQFPSHSVIEKGQTVTLRCDPISGHDNLYWYRRVMGKEIKFLLHFVKESKQDESGMPNNRFLAERTGGTYSTLKVQPAELEDSGVYFCASSQAKPSYNSPLHFGNGTRLTVT.